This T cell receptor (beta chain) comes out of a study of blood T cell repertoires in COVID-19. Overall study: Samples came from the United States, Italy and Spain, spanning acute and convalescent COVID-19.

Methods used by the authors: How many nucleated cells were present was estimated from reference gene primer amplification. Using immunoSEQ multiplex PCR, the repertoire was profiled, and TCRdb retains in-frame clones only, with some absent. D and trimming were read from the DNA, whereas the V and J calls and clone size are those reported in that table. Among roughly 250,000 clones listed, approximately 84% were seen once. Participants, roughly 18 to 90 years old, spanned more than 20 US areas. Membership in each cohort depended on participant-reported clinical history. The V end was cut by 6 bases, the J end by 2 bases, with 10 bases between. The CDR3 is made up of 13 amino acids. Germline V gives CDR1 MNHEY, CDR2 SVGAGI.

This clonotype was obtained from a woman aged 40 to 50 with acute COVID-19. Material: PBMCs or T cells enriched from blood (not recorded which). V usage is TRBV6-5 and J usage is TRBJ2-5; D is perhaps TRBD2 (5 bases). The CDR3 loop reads CASRKGEQETQYF. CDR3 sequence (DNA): TGTGCCAGCAGAAAGGGAGAACAAGAGACCCAGTACTTC.